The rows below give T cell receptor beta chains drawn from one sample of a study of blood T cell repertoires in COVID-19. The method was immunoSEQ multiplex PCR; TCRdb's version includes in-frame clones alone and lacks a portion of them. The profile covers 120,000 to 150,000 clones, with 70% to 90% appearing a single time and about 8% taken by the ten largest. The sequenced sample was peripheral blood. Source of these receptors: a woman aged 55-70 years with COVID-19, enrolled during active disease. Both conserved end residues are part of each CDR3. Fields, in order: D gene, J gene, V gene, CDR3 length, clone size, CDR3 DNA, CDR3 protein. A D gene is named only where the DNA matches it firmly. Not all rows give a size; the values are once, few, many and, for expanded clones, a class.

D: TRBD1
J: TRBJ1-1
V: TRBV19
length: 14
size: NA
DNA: TGTGCCAGTAGTATCGACAGGGTAAACACTGAAGCTTTCTTT
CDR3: CASSIDRVNTEAFF

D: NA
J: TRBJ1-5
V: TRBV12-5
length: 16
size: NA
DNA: TGTGCTAGTGGTTTGGTACTAACAGGAAGAAATCAGCCCCAGCATTTT
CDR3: CASGLVLTGRNQPQHF

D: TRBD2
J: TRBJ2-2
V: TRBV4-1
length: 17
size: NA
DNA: TGCGCCAGCAGCCAAGAGGAATTTAGCGGGGGGGCTTGGGAGCTGTTTTTT
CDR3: CASSQEEFSGGAWELFF

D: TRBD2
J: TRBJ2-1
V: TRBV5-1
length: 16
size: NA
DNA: TGCGCCAGCAGCTCTTCGGGGGGGCCCTCCTACAATGAGCAGTTCTTC
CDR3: CASSSSGGPSYNEQFF

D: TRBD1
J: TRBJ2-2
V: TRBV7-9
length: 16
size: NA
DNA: TGTGCCAGCAGCCGGGCCGGGACAGGGGGCGGCGGGGAGCTGTTTTTT
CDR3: CASSRAGTGGGGELFF

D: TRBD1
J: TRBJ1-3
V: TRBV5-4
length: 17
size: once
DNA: TGTGCCAGCAGCCCCACCGACAGGGGGACCTCTGGAAACACCATATATTTT
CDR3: CASSPTDRGTSGNTIYF

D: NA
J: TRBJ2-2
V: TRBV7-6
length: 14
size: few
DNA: TGTGCCAGCAGCGCTTCAGGGGACACCGGGGAGCTGTTTTTT
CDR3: CASSASGDTGELFF

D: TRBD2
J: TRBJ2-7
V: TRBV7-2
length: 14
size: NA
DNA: TGTGCCAGCAGCGCCCTAGCGGGGGGCTACGAGCAGTACTTC
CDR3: CASSALAGGYEQYF

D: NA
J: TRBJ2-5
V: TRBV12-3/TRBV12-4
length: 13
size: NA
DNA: TGTGCCAGCAGGTCTCAAGAGGCAGTGACCCAGTACTTC
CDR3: CASRSQEAVTQYF

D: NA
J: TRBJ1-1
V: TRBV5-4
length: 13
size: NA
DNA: TGTGCCAGCAGCTTGACGGGGAACACTGAAGCTTTCTTT
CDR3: CASSLTGNTEAFF

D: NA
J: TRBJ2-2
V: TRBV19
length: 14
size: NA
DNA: TGTGCCAGTAAGGCGGGGTGGAACACCGGGGAGCTGTTTTTT
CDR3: CASKAGWNTGELFF

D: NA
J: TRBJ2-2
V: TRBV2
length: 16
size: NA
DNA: TGTGCCAGCAGTGAAGTGGGGCGGGGAAGCACCGGGGAGCTGTTTTTT
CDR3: CASSEVGRGSTGELFF

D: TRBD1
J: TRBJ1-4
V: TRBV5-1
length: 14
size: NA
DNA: TGCGCCAGCAGCTCGGGACAGGGGGGTGAAAAACTGTTTTTT
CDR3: CASSSGQGGEKLFF

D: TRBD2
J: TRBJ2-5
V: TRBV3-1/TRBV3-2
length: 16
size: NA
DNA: TGTGCCAGCAGCCATAACCCTAGCGGTGCTGGAGAGACCCAGTACTTC
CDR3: CASSHNPSGAGETQYF

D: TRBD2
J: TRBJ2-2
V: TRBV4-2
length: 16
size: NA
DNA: TGTGCCAGCAGCCAAGTCGGGCGGGGGGACACCGGGGAGCTGTTTTTT
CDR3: CASSQVGRGDTGELFF

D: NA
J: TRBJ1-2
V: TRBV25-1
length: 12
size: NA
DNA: TGTGCCAGCAGTGAAGGAGGGTCTGGCTACACCTTC
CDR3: CASSEGGSGYTF

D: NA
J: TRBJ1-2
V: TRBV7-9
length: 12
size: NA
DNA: TGTGCCAGCAGCTTAGCGACACATGGCTACACCTTC
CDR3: CASSLATHGYTF

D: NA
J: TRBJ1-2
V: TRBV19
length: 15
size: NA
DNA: TGTGCCAGTAGTATTTTCGGGGGATTGGGATTTGGCTACACCTTC
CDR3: CASSIFGGLGFGYTF

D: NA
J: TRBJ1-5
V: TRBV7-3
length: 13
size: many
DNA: TGTGCCAGCAGCTTATCAAGCAATCAGCCCCAGCATTTT
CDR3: CASSLSSNQPQHF

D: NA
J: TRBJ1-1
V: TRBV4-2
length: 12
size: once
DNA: TGTGCCAGCAGCCACCCCTACCTTGAAGCTTTCTTT
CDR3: CASSHPYLEAFF

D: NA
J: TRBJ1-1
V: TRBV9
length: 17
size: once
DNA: TGTGCCAGCAGCCTAGGGGGGGGTCTTATTATGAACACTGAAGCTTTCTTT
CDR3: CASSLGGGLIMNTEAFF

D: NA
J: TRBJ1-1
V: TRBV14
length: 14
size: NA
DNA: TGTGCCAGCACGGTAGGAGGGGAGAACACTGAAGCTTTCTTT
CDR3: CASTVGGENTEAFF

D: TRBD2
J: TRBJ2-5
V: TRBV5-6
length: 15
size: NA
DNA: TGTGCCAGCAGCTTGCGGCTAGCGGGGAGTGAGACCCAGTACTTC
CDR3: CASSLRLAGSETQYF

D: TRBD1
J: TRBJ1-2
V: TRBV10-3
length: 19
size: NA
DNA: TGTGCCATCAGTGAGGGACAGGGGATCCTGGGACTCCTTAACTATGGCTACACCTTC
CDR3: CAISEGQGILGLLNYGYTF

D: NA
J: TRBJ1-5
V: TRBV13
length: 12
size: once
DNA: TGTGCCAGCAGCCCAGGCAATCAGCCCCAGCATTTT
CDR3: CASSPGNQPQHF

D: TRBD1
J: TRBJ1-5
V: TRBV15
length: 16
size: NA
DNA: TGTGCCACCTCTCACACACGGGACAGAGTTAATCAGCCCCAGCATTTT
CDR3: CATSHTRDRVNQPQHF

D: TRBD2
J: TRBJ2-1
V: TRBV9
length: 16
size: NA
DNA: TGTGCCAGCAGCGTAGGGCTAGCGGGGGCCTACAATGAGCAGTTCTTC
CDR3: CASSVGLAGAYNEQFF

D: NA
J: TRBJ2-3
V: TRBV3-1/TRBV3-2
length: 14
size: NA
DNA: TGTGCCAGCAGCCCATCACTAGTTATAGATACGCAGTATTTT
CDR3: CASSPSLVIDTQYF

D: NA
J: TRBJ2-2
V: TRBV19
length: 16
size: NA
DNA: TGTGCCAGTAGTATCAGGGGAGGGGCGAGCACCGGGGAGCTGTTTTTT
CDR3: CASSIRGGASTGELFF

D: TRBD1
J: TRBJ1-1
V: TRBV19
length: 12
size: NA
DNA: TGTGCCAGTAGTCAGCGACAGGGAGAAGCTTTCTTT
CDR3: CASSQRQGEAFF

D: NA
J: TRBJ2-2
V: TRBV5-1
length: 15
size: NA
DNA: TGCGCCAGCAGCTTGTCCAGGGCTAACACCGGGGAGCTGTTTTTT
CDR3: CASSLSRANTGELFF

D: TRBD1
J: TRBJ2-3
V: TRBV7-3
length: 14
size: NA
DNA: TGTGCCAGCAGCCTGGGACAGGGATCAGATACGCAGTATTTT
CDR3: CASSLGQGSDTQYF

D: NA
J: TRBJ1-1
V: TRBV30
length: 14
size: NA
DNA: TGTGCCTGGGGAACGACCGGGGGGGACACTGAAGCTTTCTTT
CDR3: CAWGTTGGDTEAFF

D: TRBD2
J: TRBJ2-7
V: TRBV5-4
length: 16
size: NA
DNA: TGTGCCAGCAGCTCGCGGACTAGCGGGCGCTCCTACGAGCAGTACTTC
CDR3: CASSSRTSGRSYEQYF

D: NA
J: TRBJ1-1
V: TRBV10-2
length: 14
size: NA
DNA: TGCGCCAGCAGCGGAGGTCAGGGGATCACTGAAGCTTTCTTT
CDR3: CASSGGQGITEAFF

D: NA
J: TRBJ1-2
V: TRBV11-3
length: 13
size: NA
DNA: TGTGCCAGCAGCTTCTGGGAGGTTTATGGCTACACCTTC
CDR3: CASSFWEVYGYTF

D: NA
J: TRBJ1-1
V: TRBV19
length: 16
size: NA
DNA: TGTGCCAGTACCGCGACAGGCTCGGGGTTCGACACTGAAGCTTTCTTT
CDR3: CASTATGSGFDTEAFF

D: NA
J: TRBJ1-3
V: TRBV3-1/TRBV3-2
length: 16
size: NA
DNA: TGTGCCAGCAGCCAAGGGGCCAGGCACTCTGGAAACACCATATATTTT
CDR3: CASSQGARHSGNTIYF

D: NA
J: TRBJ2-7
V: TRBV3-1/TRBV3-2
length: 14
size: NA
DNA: TGTGCCAGCAGCGCCGGGATGGGCTTGTACGAGCAGTACTTC
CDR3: CASSAGMGLYEQYF

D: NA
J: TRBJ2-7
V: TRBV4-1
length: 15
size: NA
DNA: TGCGCCAGCAGCCAAAGACAGCCCAGTCCGGACGAGCAGTACTTC
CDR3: CASSQRQPSPDEQYF

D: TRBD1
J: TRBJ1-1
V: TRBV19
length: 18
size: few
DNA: TGTGCCAGTAGTATAGACCACCCGACAGGGGGGGAAAACACTGAAGCTTTCTTT
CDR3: CASSIDHPTGGENTEAFF

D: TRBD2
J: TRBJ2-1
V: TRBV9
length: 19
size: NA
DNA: TGTGCCAGCAGCGCAGGGACTAGCGGGGATATCAGCTCCTACAATGAGCAGTTCTTC
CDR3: CASSAGTSGDISSYNEQFF

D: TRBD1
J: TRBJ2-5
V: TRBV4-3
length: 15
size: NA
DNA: TGCGCCAGCAGCCAAGACGACAGGGGGTCGGAGACCCAGTACTTC
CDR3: CASSQDDRGSETQYF

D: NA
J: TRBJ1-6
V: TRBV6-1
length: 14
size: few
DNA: TGTGCCAGCAGTGAAATCCTCTATAATTCACCCCTCCACTTT
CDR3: CASSEILYNSPLHF

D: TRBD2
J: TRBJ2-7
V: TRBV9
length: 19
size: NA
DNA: TGTGCCAGCAGCTCCAACCCGGGACTAGCGGGGGGGGAATCCTACGAGCAGTACTTC
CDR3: CASSSNPGLAGGESYEQYF

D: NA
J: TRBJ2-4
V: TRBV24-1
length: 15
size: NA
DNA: TGTGCCACCAGTGATCCCGGGACAACCGGAAACATTCAGTACTTC
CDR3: CATSDPGTTGNIQYF

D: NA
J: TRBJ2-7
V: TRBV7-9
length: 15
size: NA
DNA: TGTGCCAGCAGCTTAGTGGGGGACTGGCGCTACGAGCAGTACTTC
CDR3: CASSLVGDWRYEQYF

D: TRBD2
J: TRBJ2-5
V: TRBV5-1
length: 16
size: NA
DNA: TGCGCCAGCAGCTTGGACCACAGCGGGGGCGGAGAGACCCAGTACTTC
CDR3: CASSLDHSGGGETQYF

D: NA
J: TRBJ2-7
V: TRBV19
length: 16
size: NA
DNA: TGTGCCAGTAGTATAGGGCGGGACAGCGTACACTACGAGCAGTACTTC
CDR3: CASSIGRDSVHYEQYF

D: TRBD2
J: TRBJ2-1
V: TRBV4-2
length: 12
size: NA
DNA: TGTGCCAGCAGCCCGGGACTAGCAACGCAGTTCTTC
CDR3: CASSPGLATQFF